This T cell receptor (beta chain) is from a study of blood T cells in healthy people across ages. Study at large: Capturing about one barcoded beta molecule per two T cells was achieved by template switching.

Then a second PCR, running roughly 7 to 11 cycles, was carried out with a sample-barcoded 5' primer and a J-beta primer mix. Via MiXCR, TCRdb re-called the 5' RACE reads, giving one row per CDR3 protein. The table shows about a million distinct CDR3 sequences, with around two fifths occurring only once. The CDR3 is 12 residues long. Germline V gene sequence: CDR1 SQVTM, CDR2 ANQGSEA. This clonotype was counted only a few times. The junction and the germline gene differ at one end; a read error may be behind it. The material sequenced was blood. This sequence originates from a man aged 18 to 30 in good health. V is TRBV29-1 and J is TRBJ1-2; a possible D gene is TRBD1 (6 bases). CDR3 protein: CSVEGGLHGYTF. CDR3 DNA sequence: TGCAGCGTAGAAGGGGGGCTACATGGCTACACCTTC.